The present TCR beta chain was sequenced within a study of CD8 T cells in ankylosing spondylitis. Points from the study as a whole: Characteristic of ankylosing spondylitis blood, it appeared, was a TCR beta motif comprising several highly homologous variants.

This clonotype was seen a few times. Its specificity is unknown. MiXCR, applied by TCRdb to the 5' RACE reads, yields one record per CDR3 protein. The sample yields under 950,000 distinct CDR3 sequences, around 20% seen once. The length of the CDR3 is 16 residues. The germline CDR1 and CDR2 sequences are LNHNV and YYDKDF (reference sequence). The germline V and J ends were trimmed by 0 bases and 7 bases, with 16 bases remaining between them. The sequencing sample was made of blood, either unsorted or a sorted T cell fraction (not recorded which). The J gene is TRBJ2-1, the V gene TRBV15; D is unclear. This TCR derives from a male donor with ankylosing spondylitis. The CDR3 reads CATSRDSSRLGNEQFF. The DNA for the CDR3 is TGTGCCACCAGCAGAGATAGCAGCCGATTAGGGAATGAGCAGTTCTTC. The whole variable domain, filled in from reference TRBV15 and TRBJ2-1, reads DAMVIQNPRYQVTQFGKPVTLSCSQTLNHNVMYWYQQKSSQAPKLLFHYYDKDFNNEADTPDNFQSRRPNTSFCFLDIRSPGLGDTAMYLCATSRDSSRLGNEQFFGPGTRLTVL.